This TCR beta chain was recorded in a study of T cell responses to AZD1222 COVID-19 vaccine. Across the study: It was second doses at about 4 or about 12 weeks that were pooled.

Only in-frame clones appear in the TCRdb table, and some are missing; sequencing was by immunoSEQ multiplex PCR. This repertoire shows some 180,000 clones, approximately 92% found once; its top ten account for about 10%. Germline V gene data show CDR1 as LGHDT and CDR2 as YNNKEL (reference sequence). Trimming took 0 bases from V and 5 from J, leaving 17 bases between them. This CDR3 has 17 amino acids. Details on this clone: Its specificity is unknown.

Findings of the study overall: Nearly half of unique spike-specific TCRs reportedly avoided B.1.351 and B.1.1.7 mutated regions. Baseline seropositives among AZD1222 recipients totaled only five or six.

The TCR comes from an adult in good health. The chain joins TRBV3-1 (or the pseudogene TRBV3-2) to TRBJ2-1, with TRBD2 as a possible D gene (6 bases). Sequencing used peripheral blood, obtained on day 0 of AZD1222 vaccination. CDR3 sequence reads: CASSQDIGRWEDNEQFF. CDR3 bases: TGTGCCAGCAGCCAAGATATCGGGCGATGGGAGGACAATGAGCAGTTCTTC.